A single sample is the source of the 2 T cell receptor beta chains below, sequenced in a study of blood T cell repertoires in COVID-19. Libraries were prepared by immunoSEQ multiplex PCR; TCRdb keeps only in-frame clonotypes and omits some of them. The sample has 300,000 to 400,000 clones, roughly 86% seen once. Sequenced material: peripheral blood. The source is a man aged 30 to 39 with COVID-19, enrolled during active disease.

The V and J genes are TRBV3-1 (or the pseudogene TRBV3-2) and TRBJ2-3; D call uncertain. Per the germline V gene, CDR1 is LGHDT and CDR2 is YNNKEL (reference sequence). The CDR3 extends over 15 amino acids. V was clipped by 0 bases and J by 7 bases, with 14 bases between them. CDR3 in amino acids: CASSQDHRVRNTQYF. DNA for the CDR3: TGTGCCAGCAGCCAAGACCATCGGGTTAGGAATACGCAGTATTTT.

V usage is TRBV5-6 and J usage is TRBJ1-5, with a possible D match to TRBD1 (5 bases). The CDR3 consists of 14 residues. The V gene lost 2 bases and the J gene lost 2 bases, with 8 bases spanning the gap. Germline loops: CDR1 SGHDT, CDR2 YYEEEE. The CDR3 coding sequence is TGTGCCAGCAGCTTCAGGGCCGGCAATCAGCCCCAGCATTTT. Translation: CASSFRAGNQPQHF. The full variable domain, its missing parts supplied by reference TRBV5-6 and TRBJ1-5, is DAGVTQSPTHLIKTRGQQVTLRCSPKSGHDTVSWYQQALGQGPQFIFQYYEEEERQRGNFPDRFSGHQFPNYSSELNVNALLLGDSALYLCASSFRAGNQPQHFGDGTRLSIL.